The present entry profiles one T cell receptor (beta chain) with its context. The antigen is undetermined. This CDR3 spans 13 amino acids. Trimming pared 0 bases from V and 3 bases from J, leaving 9 bases between. Per germline, CDR1 GTSNPN and CDR2 SVGIG (reference sequence). The data were obtained in a study of cytomegalovirus exposure and HLA in healthy donors. The PCR used 60 Vbeta and 13 Jbeta primers. TCRdb's copy holds only in-frame clones and misses some; the assay was immunoSEQ multiplex PCR. Of some 150,000 clones listed, around 82% are singletons. Study-wide points: Per a later analysis, roughly 17,000 TCR beta sequences showed association with HLA alleles at 0.05 false discovery rate.

The sequence was collected from a woman aged 45-65 years in good health and CMV-seropositive. The gene calls are TRBV30 and TRBJ2-7; D possibly corresponds to TRBD1 (6 bases). Specimen: PBMCs. CDR3 sequence (DNA): TGTGCCTGGAGTGTAGGACAGAACTACGAGCAGTACTTC. The encoded protein is CAWSVGQNYEQYF.